This is a list of T cell receptor beta chains from one sample in a study of vaccination effects on CD4 cells after COVID-19. TCRdb's table, derived via immunoSEQ multiplex PCR, lists solely in-frame clones and lacks some. The data contain tens of thousands of clones, less than 85% of them singletons. The antigens of these receptors remain unknown. Sequenced material: CD4+ T cells from PBMCs cultured without peptide, taken after COVID-19 vaccination. The source is a human donor who had a prior SARS-CoV-2 infection. CDR3s include the opening cysteine and the closing phenylalanine or tryptophan. D genes are given only for firm matches. Rows may omit the clone size; those that give it use once, few, many or a size class.

>.|TRBV18|few
CASSPSRAEGEKLFF
>.|TRBV19|.
CASHDGYNEQFF
>.|TRBV18|.
CASSPSRGENTEAFF
>TRBD1|TRBV4-3|once
CASSQGTVGGWYEQYF
>TRBD2|TRBV30|few
CGTSGRARVGELFF
>.|TRBV12-5|.
CASGSERVQPQHF
>TRBD2|TRBV4-2|.
CASSQDLAGGYNEQFF
>TRBD2|TRBV6-5|.
CASSYVAGGYEQYF
>TRBD2|TRBV7-2|.
CASSLRTSGIYEQYF
>TRBD1|TRBV24-1|once
CATSGPGTENIQYF
>.|TRBV6-5|.
CASGIYLGSTEAFF
>TRBD2|TRBV6-4|.
CANSATGGPQETQYF
>.|TRBV5-5|.
CASSFWGPETQYF
>.|TRBV4-3|.
CASSQDPTESYEQYF
>.|TRBV5-1|.
CASSLGADEQFF
>TRBD1|TRBV6-4|.
CASSATGASYGYTF
>.|TRBV5-1|.
CASSLDGGNYEQYF
>TRBD1|TRBV6-5|few
CASRGQGAGYEQYF
>.|TRBV6-1|.
CASSENRGSYEQYF
>.|TRBV14|.
CASSQERGGSYEQYF
>TRBD2|TRBV7-9|.
CASSHSGRGSYNEQFF
>.|TRBV10-3|once
CAIRGTAAEGVGEAGYGYTF
>.|TRBV5-1|.
CASSLAGHVDGPNSPLHF
>TRBD1|TRBV6-6|.
CASSFRDSLGDTQYF
>.|TRBV2|.
CASSESTGFIYEQYF
>TRBD1|TRBV7-7|.
CASSRDSNTEAFF
>.|TRBV19|.
CASSSNNLNTEAFF
>TRBD2|TRBV10-3|.
CAISASSGDTYNEQFF
>.|TRBV2|few
CASGTVLDQPQHF
>.|TRBV11-2|.
CASSFTRTNEKLFF
>.|TRBV6-5|.
CATEGGGGYTF
>.|TRBV3-1/TRBV3-2|.
CASSQWTALNTEAFF
>.|TRBV19|.
CASSNGEGWDNWAFF
>.|TRBV3-1/TRBV3-2|.
CATRFHGTDTQYF
>.|TRBV7-8|.
CASIEVVGQGKETQYF
>TRBD2|TRBV13|.
CASSQYIPRETSGRDYTGELFF
>.|TRBV20-1|once
CRCFSNYGYTF
>.|TRBV4-2|few
CASSQVGYEQYF
>TRBD2|TRBV4-2|.
CASSQETSGGYNEQFF
>.|TRBV12-3/TRBV12-4|few
CASSLLRNTIYF
>TRBD2|TRBV7-2|.
CASSLVFWGGSGNEQFF
>.|TRBV29-1|once
CSVGNGETQYF
>.|TRBV6-2/TRBV6-3|once
CASSYGLVDIQYF
>.|TRBV5-4|.
CASSVRTGAWEQFF
>.|TRBV5-8|.
CASTPREGSNYGYTF
>.|TRBV7-9|.
CASSLGPGGNTQYF
>TRBD1|TRBV5-6|.
CASSRGTGQPQHF
>TRBD2|TRBV7-8|.
CASSRTRLSGDQYF
>TRBD1|TRBV4-2|.
CASSQDIGQGRDGYTF
>.|TRBV7-2|.
CASSLVPRGEQYF
>.|TRBV5-5|.
CASSLGPRREKEYF
>TRBD1|TRBV9|.
CASSRTGVNSPLHF
>.|TRBV4-2|.
CASSQDRVPYNEQFF
>TRBD1|TRBV14|once
CASSQMGQSEAFF
>TRBD2|TRBV5-1|.
CASSGSGTSGRWADTQYF
>.|TRBV5-1|few
CASSLVANTEAFF
>.|TRBV19|.
CASSTSTDTQYF
>.|TRBV27|.
CASSLDRADEQFF
>.|TRBV4-1|.
CASSQVSVGYTEAFF
>.|TRBV19|.
CASIGLGFYGYTF